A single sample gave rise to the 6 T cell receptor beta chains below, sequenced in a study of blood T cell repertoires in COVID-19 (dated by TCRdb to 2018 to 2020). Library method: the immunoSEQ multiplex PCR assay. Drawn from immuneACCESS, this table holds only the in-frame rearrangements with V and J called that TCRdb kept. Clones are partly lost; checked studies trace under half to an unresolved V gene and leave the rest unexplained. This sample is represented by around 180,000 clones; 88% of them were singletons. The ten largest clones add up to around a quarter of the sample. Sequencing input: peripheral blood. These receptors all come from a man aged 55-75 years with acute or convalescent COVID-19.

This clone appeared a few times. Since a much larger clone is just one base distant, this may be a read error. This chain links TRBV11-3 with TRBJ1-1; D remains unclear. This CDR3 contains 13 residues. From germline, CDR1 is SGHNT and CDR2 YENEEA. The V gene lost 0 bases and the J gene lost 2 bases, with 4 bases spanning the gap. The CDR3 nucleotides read TGTGCCAGCAGCTTAGAACATAACACTGAAGCTTTCTTT. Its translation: CASSLEHNTEAFF.

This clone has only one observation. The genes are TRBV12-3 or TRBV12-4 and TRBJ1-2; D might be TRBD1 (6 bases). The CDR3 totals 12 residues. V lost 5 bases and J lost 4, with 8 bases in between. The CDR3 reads CASSGGAYGYTF. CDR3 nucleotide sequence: TGTGCCAGCAGTGGGGGGGCCTATGGCTACACCTTC.

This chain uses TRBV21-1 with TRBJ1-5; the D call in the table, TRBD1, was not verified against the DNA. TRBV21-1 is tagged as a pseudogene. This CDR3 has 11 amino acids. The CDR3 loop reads CASVRLGPQHF. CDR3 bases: TGTGCCAGCGTCCGCCTGGGCCCCCAGCATTTT.

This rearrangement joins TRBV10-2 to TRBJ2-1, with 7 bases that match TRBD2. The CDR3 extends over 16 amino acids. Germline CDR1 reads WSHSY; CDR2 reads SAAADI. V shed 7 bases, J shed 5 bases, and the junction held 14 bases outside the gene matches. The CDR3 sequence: CASTHGERGGHNEQFF. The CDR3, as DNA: TGCGCCAGCACTCACGGGGAGCGGGGCGGGCACAATGAGCAGTTCTTC.

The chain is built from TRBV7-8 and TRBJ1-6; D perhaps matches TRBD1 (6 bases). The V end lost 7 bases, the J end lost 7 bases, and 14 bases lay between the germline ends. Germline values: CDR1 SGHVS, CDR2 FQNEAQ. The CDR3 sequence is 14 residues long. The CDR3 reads CASKIGQSNSPLHF. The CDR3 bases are TGTGCCAGCAAGATTGGACAGTCAAATTCACCCCTCCACTTT.

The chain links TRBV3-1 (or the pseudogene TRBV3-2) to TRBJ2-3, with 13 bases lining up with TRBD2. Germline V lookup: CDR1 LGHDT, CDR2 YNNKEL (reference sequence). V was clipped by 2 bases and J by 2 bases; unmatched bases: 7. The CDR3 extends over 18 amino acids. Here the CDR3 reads CASSQRRTSGGPTDTQYF. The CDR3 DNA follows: TGTGCCAGCAGCCAACGGCGGACTAGCGGGGGCCCCACAGATACGCAGTATTTT.